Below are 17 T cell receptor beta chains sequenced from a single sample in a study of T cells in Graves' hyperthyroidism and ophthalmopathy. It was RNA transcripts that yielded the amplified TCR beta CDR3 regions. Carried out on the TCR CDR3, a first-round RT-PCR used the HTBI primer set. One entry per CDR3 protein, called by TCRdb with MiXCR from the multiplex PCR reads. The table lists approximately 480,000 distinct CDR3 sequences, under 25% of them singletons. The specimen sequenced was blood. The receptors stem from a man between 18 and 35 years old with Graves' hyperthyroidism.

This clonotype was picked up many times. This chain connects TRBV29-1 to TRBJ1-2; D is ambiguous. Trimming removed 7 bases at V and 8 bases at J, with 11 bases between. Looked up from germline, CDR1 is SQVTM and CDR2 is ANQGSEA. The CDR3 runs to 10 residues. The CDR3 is CSAASHGYTF. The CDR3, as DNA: TGCAGCGCGGCCTCGCACGGCTACACCTTC. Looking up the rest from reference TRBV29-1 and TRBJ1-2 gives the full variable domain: SAVISQKPSRDICQRGTSLTIQCQVDSQVTMMFWYRQQPGQSLTLIATANQGSEATYESGFVIDKFPISRPNLTFSTLTVSNMSPEDSSIYLCSAASHGYTFGSGTRLTVV.

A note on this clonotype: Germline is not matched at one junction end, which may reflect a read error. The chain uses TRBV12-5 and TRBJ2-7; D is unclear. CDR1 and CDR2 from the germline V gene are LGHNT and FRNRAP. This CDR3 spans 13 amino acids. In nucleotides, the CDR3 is TGTGCTAGTGGTCTGGCACTGACCTACGATCAGTACTTC. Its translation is CASGLALTYDQYF.

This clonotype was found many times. CDR3 sequence (DNA): TGTGCCAGCAGCAAGGACCGCCTCGCCTACGAGCAGTACTTC. It encodes CASSKDRLAYEQYF. The V call is TRBV12-3 or TRBV12-4, the J call TRBJ2-7; unclear D gene. The CDR3 sequence is 14 residues long. Trimming pared 6 bases from V and 2 bases from J, leaving 14 bases between.

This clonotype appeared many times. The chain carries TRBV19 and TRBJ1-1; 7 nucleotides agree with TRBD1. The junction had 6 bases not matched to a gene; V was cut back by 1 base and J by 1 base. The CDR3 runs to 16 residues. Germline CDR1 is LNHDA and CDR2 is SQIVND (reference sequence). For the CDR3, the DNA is TGTGCCAGTAGTATAGGACAGGGCCCTCGGAACACTGAAGCTTTCTTT. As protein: CASSIGQGPRNTEAFF. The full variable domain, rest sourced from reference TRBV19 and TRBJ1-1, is DGGITQSPKYLFRKEGQNVTLSCEQNLNHDAMYWYRQDPGQGLRLIYYSQIVNDFQKGDIAEGYSVSREKKESFPLTVTSAQKNPTAFYLCASSIGQGPRNTEAFFGQGTRLTVV.

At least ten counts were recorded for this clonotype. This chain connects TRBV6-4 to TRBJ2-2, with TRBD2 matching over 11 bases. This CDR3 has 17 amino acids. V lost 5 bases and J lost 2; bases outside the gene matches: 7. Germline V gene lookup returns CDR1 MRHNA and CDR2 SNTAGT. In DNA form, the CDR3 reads TGTGCCAGCAGTCCGACTAGCGGGACTTTTAACACCGGGGAGCTGTTTTTT. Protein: CASSPTSGTFNTGELFF.

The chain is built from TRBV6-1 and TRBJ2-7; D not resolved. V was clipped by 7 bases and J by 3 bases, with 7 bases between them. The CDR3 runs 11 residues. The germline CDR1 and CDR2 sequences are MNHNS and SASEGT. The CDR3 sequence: CASKEYYEQYF. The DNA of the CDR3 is TGTGCCAGCAAAGAATACTACGAGCAGTACTTC.

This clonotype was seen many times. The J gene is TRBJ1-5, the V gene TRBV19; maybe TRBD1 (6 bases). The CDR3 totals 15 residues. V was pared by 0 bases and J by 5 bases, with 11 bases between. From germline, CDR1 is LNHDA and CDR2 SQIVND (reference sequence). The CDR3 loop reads CASSIENRADQPQHF. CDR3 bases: TGTGCCAGTAGTATAGAGAACAGGGCGGATCAGCCCCAGCATTTT.

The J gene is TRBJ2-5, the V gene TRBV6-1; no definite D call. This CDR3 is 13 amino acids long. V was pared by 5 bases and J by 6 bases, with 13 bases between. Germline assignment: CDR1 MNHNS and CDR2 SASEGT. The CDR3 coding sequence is TGTGCCAGCAGTCGATCAACCCAGAAGACCCAGTACTTC. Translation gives CASSRSTQKTQYF.

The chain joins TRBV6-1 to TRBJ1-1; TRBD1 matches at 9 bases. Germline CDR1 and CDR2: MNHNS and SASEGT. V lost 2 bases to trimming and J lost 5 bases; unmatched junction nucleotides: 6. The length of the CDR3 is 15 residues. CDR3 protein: CASSEPGTGWTEAFF. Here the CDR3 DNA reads TGTGCCAGCAGTGAACCAGGGACAGGGTGGACTGAAGCTTTCTTT.

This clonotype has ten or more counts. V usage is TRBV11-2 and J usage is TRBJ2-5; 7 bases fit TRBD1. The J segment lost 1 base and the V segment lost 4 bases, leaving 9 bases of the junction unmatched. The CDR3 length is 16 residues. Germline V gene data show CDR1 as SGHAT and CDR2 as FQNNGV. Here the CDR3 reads CASSYLGQSLQETQYF. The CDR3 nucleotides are TGTGCCAGCAGCTACTTGGGACAGAGCCTCCAAGAGACCCAGTACTTC.

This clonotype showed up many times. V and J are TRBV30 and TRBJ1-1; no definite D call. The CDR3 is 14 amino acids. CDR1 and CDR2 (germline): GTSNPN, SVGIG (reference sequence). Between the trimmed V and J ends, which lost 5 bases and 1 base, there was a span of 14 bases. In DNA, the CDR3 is TGTGCCTGGCTTGCCACGGGCTGGAACACTGAAGCTTTCTTT. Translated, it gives CAWLATGWNTEAFF.

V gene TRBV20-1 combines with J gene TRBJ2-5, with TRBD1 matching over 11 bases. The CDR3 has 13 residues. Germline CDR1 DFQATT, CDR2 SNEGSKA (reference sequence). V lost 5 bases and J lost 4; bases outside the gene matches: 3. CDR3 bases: TGCAGTGCTTTGGGACAGGGGGGAGAGACCCAGTACTTC. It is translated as CSALGQGGETQYF.

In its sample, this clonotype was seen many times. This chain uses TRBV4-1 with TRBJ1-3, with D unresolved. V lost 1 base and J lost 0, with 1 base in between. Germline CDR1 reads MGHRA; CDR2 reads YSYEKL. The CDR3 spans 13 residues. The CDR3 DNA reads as TGCGCCAGCAGCCAAGCCTCTGGAAACACCATATATTTT. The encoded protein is CASSQASGNTIYF.

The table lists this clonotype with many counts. DNA for the CDR3: TGTGCTAGTGGTGCACCTAGCGGGGAGACTTGGTACCAAGAGACCCAGTACTTC. This codes for CASGAPSGETWYQETQYF. The chain employs TRBV12-5 and TRBJ2-5, with 9 bases matching TRBD2. Per the germline V gene, CDR1 is LGHNT and CDR2 is FRNRAP. The CDR3 covers 18 residues. J lost 0 bases, V lost 5 bases, and 13 bases had no gene match.

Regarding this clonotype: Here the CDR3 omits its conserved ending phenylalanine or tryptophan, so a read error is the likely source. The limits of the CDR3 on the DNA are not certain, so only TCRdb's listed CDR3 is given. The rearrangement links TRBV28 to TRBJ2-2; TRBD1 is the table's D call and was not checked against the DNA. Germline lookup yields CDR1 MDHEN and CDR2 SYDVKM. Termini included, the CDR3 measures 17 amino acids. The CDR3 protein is CASSFVHPGQNTGELLL.

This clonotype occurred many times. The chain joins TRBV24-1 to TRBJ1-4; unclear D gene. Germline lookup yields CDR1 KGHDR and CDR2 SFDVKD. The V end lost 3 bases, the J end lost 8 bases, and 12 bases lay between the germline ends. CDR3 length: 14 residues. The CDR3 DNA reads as TGTGCCACCAGTGATGAGGGAGGATGGGAAAAACTGTTTTTT. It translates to CATSDEGGWEKLFF.

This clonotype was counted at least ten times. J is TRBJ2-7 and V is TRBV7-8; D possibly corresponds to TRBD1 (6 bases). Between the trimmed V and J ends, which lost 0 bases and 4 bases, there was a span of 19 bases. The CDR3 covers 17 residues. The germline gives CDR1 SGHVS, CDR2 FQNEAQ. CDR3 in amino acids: CASSLALVGTSVYEQYF. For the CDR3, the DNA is TGTGCCAGCAGCTTAGCGCTGGTCGGGACATCCGTTTACGAGCAGTACTTC.